The 8 T cell receptor beta chains listed next were all sequenced from one sample in a study of cytomegalovirus exposure and HLA in healthy donors. In the PCR, 60 Vbeta and 13 Jbeta primers were used. Sequencing used immunoSEQ multiplex PCR; TCRdb keeps in-frame clones, though not all of them. The sample gives about 110,000 clones, 65% of which show up once; approximately 3.8% is in the top ten. The sequencing input was PBMCs. The receptors were sampled from a man aged 25-40 years in good health and CMV-seropositive.

The chain links TRBV2 to TRBJ2-7; 10 positions agree with TRBD1. CDR3 size: 12 residues. Germline V gene lookup returns CDR1 SNHLY and CDR2 FYNNEI. J gave up 3 bases and V 11 bases, and 4 bases lay outside the gene matches. CDR3 DNA: TGTGCCGACCGGGACAGGGGCTACGAGCAGTACTTC. Residues: CADRDRGYEQYF.

The rearrangement links TRBV10-1 to TRBJ1-2; 10 nucleotides line up with TRBD1. The J segment lost 5 bases and the V segment lost 3 bases, leaving 3 bases of the junction unmatched. This CDR3 is built from 14 residues. From germline, CDR1 is WNHNN and CDR2 SYGVQD (reference sequence). The CDR3 sequence is CASSELGQGYGYTF. The CDR3 DNA sequence: TGCGCCAGCAGTGAATTGGGACAGGGGTATGGCTACACCTTC.

This clone was observed a few times. This chain links TRBV7-2 with TRBJ2-7; D is unclear. Deletions cut 5 bases from V and 2 bases from J, with 16 bases between. The CDR3 runs 15 residues. The germline CDR1 and CDR2 sequences are SGHTA and FQGNSA. CDR3 protein: CASSQSATQAYEQYF. The CDR3 DNA reads TGTGCCAGCAGCCAAAGCGCTACGCAAGCCTACGAGCAGTACTTC.

The table lists this clone with a count of one. This chain links TRBV18 with TRBJ1-1; 10 positions match TRBD1. This CDR3 is built from 16 residues. V shed 5 bases and J 3 bases; nucleotides not matched to a gene: 9. CDR1 is KGHSH and CDR2 is LQKENI in the germline V gene. The CDR3 region has the DNA TGTGCCAGCTCATCTGGACAGGGGGACTTAGACACTGAAGCTTTCTTT. This encodes CASSSGQGDLDTEAFF.

On this clone itself: An end of the junction differs from the germline gene, which may be a read error. This chain uses TRBV7-9 with TRBJ1-3, with 7 bases aligning to TRBD1. This CDR3 comprises 18 residues. Germline V gives CDR1 SEHNR, CDR2 FQNEAQ (reference sequence). The CDR3 region has the DNA TGTTCCAGCAGCCCATTGGACAGGCTAAGTTTCGCTGGAAACACCATATATTTT. Translation gives CSSSPLDRLSFAGNTIYF.

This clone showed up just a few times. V is TRBV6-5 and J is TRBJ2-1; possibly TRBD2 for D (6 bases). CDR3 length equals 15 residues. V shed 0 bases and J shed 9 bases, with 15 bases lying between them. Germline V gives CDR1 MNHEY, CDR2 SVGAGI. The CDR3 is CASSYSKGGPGEQFF. The CDR3 DNA follows: TGTGCCAGCAGTTACTCGAAAGGAGGGCCAGGTGAGCAGTTCTTC.

The genes are TRBV6-1 and TRBJ1-5; D is possibly TRBD1 (6 bases). CDR3 length equals 13 residues. The germline V gene has CDR1 MNHNS and CDR2 SASEGT. V was shortened by 8 bases and J by 7 bases, with 15 bases between the two germline ends. The CDR3 here is CASEQGSGQPQHF. The CDR3 DNA is TGTGCCAGCGAACAGGGTTCTGGGCAGCCCCAGCATTTT.

V is TRBV4-1 and J is TRBJ2-3; D is ambiguous. V lost 1 base to trimming and J lost 6 bases, with 11 bases between them. This CDR3 contains 14 residues. Germline V gene sequence: CDR1 MGHRA, CDR2 YSYEKL. Here the CDR3 reads CASSQVVAGDTQYF. The CDR3 coding sequence is TGCGCCAGCAGCCAAGTAGTAGCCGGGGATACGCAGTATTTT.